The 5 T cell receptor beta chains below come from one sample, sequenced in a study of siplizumab effects on memory and regulatory T cells. Method: immunoSEQ multiplex PCR; TCRdb's copy keeps in-frame clones and lacks some. The table shows 110,000 or so clones, with roughly nine tenths occurring only once. The sample consisted of Tregs sorted from blood. The receptors were sampled from a human donor in good health.

The chain employs TRBV6-4 and TRBJ2-2; D is unresolved. The CDR3 is made up of 14 amino acids. Germline V gene lookup returns CDR1 MRHNA and CDR2 SNTAGT. V lost 0 bases, J lost 6 bases, and 8 bases lay in between. DNA for the CDR3: TGTGCCAGCAGTGACTCATGGTTGGCCGGGGAGCTGTTTTTT. Translated: CASSDSWLAGELFF.

This clone was found once. The V gene is TRBV6-5, the J gene TRBJ2-7; 16 bases agree with TRBD2. The V segment lost 1 base and the J segment 8 bases; nucleotides outside the gene matches: 5. CDR3 length: 16 amino acids. In germline, CDR1 is MNHEY, CDR2 SVGAGI. The chain's CDR3 is CASSYYGTSGRAKQYF. The CDR3 DNA reads as TGTGCCAGCAGTTACTACGGGACTAGCGGGAGGGCTAAGCAGTACTTC.

V gene TRBV6-5 combines with J gene TRBJ2-7; 7 nucleotides match TRBD1. Germline CDR1 and CDR2: MNHEY and SVGAGI. This CDR3 has 15 amino acids. After removal of 6 bases from V and 2 bases from J, the junction contained 10 bases not matched to a gene. The CDR3 coding sequence is TGTGCCAGCAGCTCCCTTGGGACAGAGGCCTACGAGCAGTACTTC. It encodes CASSSLGTEAYEQYF.

The chain has TRBV27 and TRBJ1-2; no firm D call. The CDR3 has 17 amino acids. V was shortened by 6 bases and J by 2 bases, with 22 bases between the two germline ends. The germline V gene encodes CDR1 MNHEY and CDR2 SMNVEV (reference sequence). In DNA, the CDR3 is TGTGCCAGCAGCCCCTCTTGGCGCCAGTACCCAAACTATGGCTACACCTTC. Protein: CASSPSWRQYPNYGYTF.

Only one count was recorded for this clone. The chain uses TRBV7-2 and TRBJ2-5, with D perhaps TRBD2 (6 bases). This CDR3 spans 12 amino acids. Germline CDR1 and CDR2: SGHTA and FQGNSA. The ends were cut back, 5 bases at V and 7 bases at J, with 11 bases in the middle. In nucleotides, the CDR3 is TGTGCCAGCAGCCCTAGGGGAGGGACCCAGTACTTC. It encodes CASSPRGGTQYF.